The clone carrying this TCR beta chain is medium-sized. The sample comes from a study of blood T cell repertoires in COVID-19. Germline V lookup: CDR1 LGHNT, CDR2 FRNRAP. V was cut by 4 bases and J by 6 bases, with 10 bases left in between. This CDR3 spans 12 amino acids. This table comes from immunoSEQ multiplex PCR, and its TCRdb copy is limited to in-frame clones, with some not included. The data hold tens of thousands of clones, with roughly 90% observed a single time. This sequence was found in a woman over 75 with acute or convalescent COVID-19. The specimen was peripheral blood. The chain has TRBV12-5 and TRBJ2-7; a possible D gene is TRBD1 (6 bases). CDR3 protein: CASGSRGSEQYF. Written as DNA, the CDR3 is TGTGCTAGTGGTTCGAGGGGGAGCGAGCAGTACTTC.